The 28 T cell receptor beta chains below come from one sample, sequenced in a study of early T cells in non-severe SARS-CoV-2 infection. Each CDR3 protein is one row after TCRdb ran MiXCR on the 5' RACE reads. The profile shows about 97,000 distinct CDR3 sequences, roughly 9.6% of them singletons. The source was whole blood, collected at baseline. Every receptor here comes from an adult who was a healthcare worker with PCR-confirmed SARS-CoV-2 infection or an uninfected control (not recorded which).

This chain joins TRBV5-3 and TRBJ2-3; D gene unclear. TRBV5-3 is annotated as an ORF whose role is uncertain. With 5 bases removed from V and 2 bases from J, the gap between germline ends came to 12 bases. The CDR3 sequence is 14 residues long. DNA of the CDR3: TGTGCCAGAAGTCCTTCGATGGTCACAGATACGCAGTATTTT. This encodes CARSPSMVTDTQYF.

The chain employs TRBV18 and TRBJ2-2; a possible D gene is TRBD1 (5 bases). In germline, CDR1 is KGHSH, CDR2 LQKENI. Between the trimmed V and J ends, which lost 2 bases and 0 bases, there was a span of 10 bases. The CDR3 sequence is 16 residues long. CDR3 sequence: CASSPDRHANTGELFF. In DNA, the CDR3 is TGTGCCAGCTCACCAGACAGACACGCGAACACCGGGGAGCTGTTTTTT.

This clonotype was recorded at least ten times. The chain employs TRBV2 and TRBJ1-4, with 8 bases that match TRBD1. Germline CDR1 and CDR2: SNHLY and FYNNEI. The CDR3 length is 15 residues. V lost 6 bases and J lost 0; bases outside the gene matches: 3. CDR3 DNA sequence: TGTGCCAGCAGAACAGGGGGACCAACTAATGAAAAACTGTTTTTT. It yields the protein CASRTGGPTNEKLFF.

This clonotype was picked up many times. The chain couples TRBV7-2 to TRBJ2-7, with a possible D match to TRBD1 (6 bases). In germline, CDR1 is SGHTA, CDR2 FQGNSA. This CDR3 is built from 15 residues. Between the trimmed V and J ends, which lost 0 bases and 2 bases, there was a span of 11 bases. In DNA form, the CDR3 reads TGTGCCAGCAGCTTAGCAGCACAGGGTCCCTACGAGCAGTACTTC. Its translation is CASSLAAQGPYEQYF.

V usage is TRBV5-1 and J usage is TRBJ1-1; D remains ambiguous. This CDR3 is 11 amino acids long. Trimming took off 1 base at V and 6 bases at J, with 4 bases between the two ends. The germline V gene has CDR1 SGHRS and CDR2 YFSETQ. The CDR3 DNA follows: TGCGCCAGCAGCTTGTGGGCTGAAGCTTTCTTT. Residues: CASSLWAEAFF.

This clonotype was observed at least ten times. As DNA, the CDR3 is TGCAGTGCCCTACGTACCCAGGAGACCCAGTACTTC. This gives the protein CSALRTQETQYF. The chain carries TRBV20-1 and TRBJ2-5; D unclear. Germline CDR1 DFQATT, CDR2 SNEGSKA (reference sequence). V lost 6 bases, J lost 5 bases, and 13 bases lay in between. The CDR3 totals 12 residues.

V gene TRBV7-9 combines with J gene TRBJ1-2; perhaps TRBD1 as D (6 bases). Per the germline V gene, CDR1 is SEHNR and CDR2 is FQNEAQ (reference sequence). The CDR3 consists of 13 residues. Trimming left V 5 bases short and J 6 bases short, with 13 bases between. The CDR3 DNA reads TGTGCCAGCAGCCTCCTGGGGGCTCATGGCTACACCTTC. Residues: CASSLLGAHGYTF.

This clonotype has ten or more counts. The J gene is TRBJ2-3, the V gene TRBV5-4; 9 bases line up with TRBD2. Germline assignment: CDR1 SGHNT and CDR2 YYREEE (reference sequence). The J segment lost 3 bases and the V segment lost 5 bases, leaving 10 bases of the junction unmatched. This CDR3 spans 16 amino acids. The CDR3 DNA sequence: TGTGCCAGCAGTCCGTGGGGCGGGAGGGCTACAGATACGCAGTATTTT. Protein: CASSPWGGRATDTQYF.

This clonotype has a count of ten or more. The chain uses TRBV19 and TRBJ2-1; TRBD2 matches 10 bases. Germline V gives CDR1 LNHDA, CDR2 SQIVND (reference sequence). This CDR3 has 15 amino acids. V gave up 5 bases and J gave up 6 bases; unmatched junction bases: 7. This CDR3 reads CASSVLAGPLNEQFF. CDR3 bases: TGTGCCAGTAGTGTACTAGCGGGGCCCCTCAATGAGCAGTTCTTC. Drawing the rest from reference TRBV19 and TRBJ2-1, the complete variable domain is DGGITQSPKYLFRKEGQNVTLSCEQNLNHDAMYWYRQDPGQGLRLIYYSQIVNDFQKGDIAEGYSVSREKKESFPLTVTSAQKNPTAFYLCASSVLAGPLNEQFFGPGTRLTVL.

Worth noting for this clonotype: A junction end diverges from the germline sequence, so it may reflect a read error. The chain combines TRBV7-9 with TRBJ2-2; TRBD1 matches 9 bases. Looked up from germline, CDR1 is SEHNR and CDR2 is FQNEAQ (reference sequence). The length of the CDR3 is 14 residues. CDR3 sequence (DNA): TGTGCCAGCACACAGGGGGCGGACACCAGGGAGCTGTTTTTT. Its protein is CASTQGADTRELFF.

This clonotype was found once. The rearrangement links TRBV27 to TRBJ1-2; D may be TRBD1 (5 bases). CDR1 MNHEY and CDR2 SMNVEV come from the germline V gene (reference sequence). V shed 3 bases and J shed 6 bases, with 14 bases lying between them. This CDR3 is 14 amino acids long. CDR3 nucleotide sequence: TGTGCCAGCAGTTTGAGGCAGGGCGAAAATGGCTACACCTTC. Protein product: CASSLRQGENGYTF.

V gene TRBV20-1 combines with J gene TRBJ2-1; 8 nucleotides line up with TRBD1. The V gene end was trimmed by 4 bases and the J gene end by 4 bases; junction bases not matched to a gene: 3. The CDR3 has 13 residues. CDR1 DFQATT and CDR2 SNEGSKA come from the germline V gene (reference sequence). The CDR3 DNA follows: TGCAGTGCTACATACAGGGGGTACAATGAGCAGTTCTTC. Its translation is CSATYRGYNEQFF.

This CDR3 reads CASSLGTGTGRTDTQYF. The CDR3 DNA follows: TGCGCCAGCAGCTTGGGGACCGGGACCGGTCGGACAGATACGCAGTATTTT. The chain uses TRBV5-1 and TRBJ2-3; D may be TRBD1 or TRBD2 (5 bases each). The CDR3 spans 17 residues. V was clipped by 0 bases and J by 3 bases, with 17 bases between them. Germline CDR1 reads SGHRS; CDR2 reads YFSETQ.

The CDR3 nucleotides read TGTGCCAGCAGTGAACCCATTCGACTAGCGGGACTCAATGAGCAGTTCTTC. Amino acid sequence: CASSEPIRLAGLNEQFF. The chain couples TRBV2 to TRBJ2-1, with 11 bases matching TRBD2. Trimming removed 2 bases from V and 6 bases from J; junction bases left unmatched: 9. CDR3 size: 17 residues. Germline V gives CDR1 SNHLY, CDR2 FYNNEI.

In this sample, this clonotype turned up a few times. The V gene is TRBV6-5, the J gene TRBJ1-1, with TRBD1 as a possible D gene (5 bases). Per the germline V gene, CDR1 is MNHEY and CDR2 is SVGAGI. V dropped 2 bases and J dropped 8 bases, with 12 bases sitting between them. The CDR3 loop spans 13 amino acids. The CDR3 DNA reads as TGTGCCAGCAGTTACCAGGGACCGCACGAAGCTTTCTTT. Its protein product is CASSYQGPHEAFF.

This clonotype came up a few times. The chain combines TRBV7-9 with TRBJ2-2; the match to TRBD2 covers 13 bases. The CDR3 contains 17 residues. After removal of 4 bases from V and 1 base from J, the junction contained 3 bases not matched to a gene. Germline V CDR1 and CDR2: SEHNR, FQNEAQ (reference sequence). DNA of the CDR3: TGTGCCAGCAGCTCCGGGACTAGCGGGGAGAACACCGGGGAGCTGTTTTTT. It yields the protein CASSSGTSGENTGELFF.

This clonotype has at least ten counts. The gene calls are TRBV19 and TRBJ1-5, with D unclear. This CDR3 is 15 amino acids long. Deletions cut 3 bases from V and 0 bases from J, with 9 bases between. Per germline, CDR1 LNHDA and CDR2 SQIVND (reference sequence). The CDR3 sequence is CASSMDYYSNQPQHF. For the CDR3, the DNA is TGTGCCAGTAGTATGGACTATTATAGCAATCAGCCCCAGCATTTT.

This clonotype was observed a few times. This rearrangement joins TRBV7-3 to TRBJ2-7, with 11 bases that match TRBD1. Germline V gives CDR1 SGHTA, CDR2 FQGTGA. V was pared by 5 bases and J by 3 bases, with 6 bases of the junction left unmatched. The CDR3 is made up of 15 amino acids. CDR3 protein: CASSREGTGGYEQYF. CDR3 in DNA: TGTGCCAGCAGCCGAGAGGGGACAGGGGGCTACGAGCAGTACTTC.

The V gene is TRBV7-3, the J gene TRBJ2-7; 8 bases map to TRBD1. Germline loops: CDR1 SGHTA, CDR2 FQGTGA. This CDR3 comprises 14 residues. V shed 4 bases, J shed 7 bases, and the junction held 9 bases outside the gene matches. This chain's CDR3 is CASSSGQGLSEQYF. In DNA form, the CDR3 reads TGTGCCAGCAGCTCAGGACAGGGCCTTTCGGAGCAGTACTTC.

This clonotype was picked up a small number of times. V and J are TRBV19 and TRBJ2-3, with D possibly matching TRBD2 (6 bases). Trimming pared 3 bases from V and 2 bases from J, leaving 12 bases between. CDR3 length: 15 amino acids. Germline CDR1 reads LNHDA; CDR2 reads SQIVND (reference sequence). In DNA, the CDR3 is TGTGCCAGTAGTATCGGCGGGACCCTCACAGATACGCAGTATTTT. This sequence encodes CASSIGGTLTDTQYF. The entire variable domain, with the rest obtained from reference TRBV19 and TRBJ2-3, is as follows: DGGITQSPKYLFRKEGQNVTLSCEQNLNHDAMYWYRQDPGQGLRLIYYSQIVNDFQKGDIAEGYSVSREKKESFPLTVTSAQKNPTAFYLCASSIGGTLTDTQYFGPGTRLTVL.

This rearrangement joins TRBV25-1 to TRBJ1-2; D call uncertain. Between the trimmed V and J ends, which lost 7 bases and 2 bases, there was a span of 8 bases. This CDR3 spans 12 amino acids. The germline gives CDR1 MGHDK, CDR2 SYGVNS. The CDR3 DNA follows: TGTGCCAGCAACCGGGAGAACTATGGCTACACCTTC. It specifies CASNRENYGYTF.

This clonotype was counted a few times. The rearrangement uses TRBV7-9 and TRBJ2-3, with TRBD1 identical over 7 bases. CDR3 length: 12 amino acids. CDR1 is SEHNR and CDR2 is FQNEAQ in the germline V gene (reference sequence). V shed 8 bases, J shed 5 bases, and the junction held 4 bases outside the gene matches. CDR3 amino acids: CASPGGGDTQYF. The CDR3 region has the DNA TGTGCCAGCCCAGGGGGTGGAGATACGCAGTATTTT.

This clonotype was counted a few times. The chain combines TRBV27 with TRBJ2-6; TRBD1 might be the D (6 bases). V was shortened by 8 bases and J by 2 bases, with 10 bases between the two germline ends. This CDR3 comprises 14 residues. Germline V gene lookup returns CDR1 MNHEY and CDR2 SMNVEV (reference sequence). CDR3 amino acids: CASGWGPGANVLTF. The CDR3 region has the DNA TGTGCCAGCGGGTGGGGGCCTGGGGCCAACGTCCTGACTTTC.

The table lists this clonotype with a few counts. The J gene is TRBJ2-1, the V gene TRBV11-3, with TRBD2 identical over 9 bases. Germline trimming cut 1 base from V and 7 bases from J; bases unmatched to any gene: 2. The CDR3 is 14 residues long. Germline CDR1 is SGHNT and CDR2 is YENEEA. Here the CDR3 DNA reads TGTGCCAGCAGCTTAGGACTAGCGGCAAATGAGCAGTTCTTC. This codes for CASSLGLAANEQFF.

The rearrangement joins TRBV12-3 or TRBV12-4 to TRBJ2-6, with D perhaps TRBD1 or TRBD2 (5 bases each). The V end was cut by 7 bases, the J end by 4 bases, with 23 bases between. The CDR3 consists of 18 residues. The CDR3 loop is CASTPPGTGVLGANVLTF. In DNA, the CDR3 is TGTGCCAGCACGCCGCCCGGGACGGGCGTTTTGGGGGCCAACGTCCTGACTTTC.

Here the CDR3 reads CASSREVGEQYF. CDR3 nucleotide sequence: TGTGCCAGCAGCCGTGAGGTGGGGGAGCAGTACTTC. This sequence joins TRBV7-9 and TRBJ2-7; D is ambiguous. The germline CDR1 and CDR2 sequences are SEHNR and FQNEAQ (reference sequence). V gave up 5 bases and J gave up 7 bases, with 12 bases separating them. The CDR3 length is 12 residues.

This clonotype occurred a few times. V usage is TRBV6-5 and J usage is TRBJ1-5, with D unresolved. From germline, CDR1 is MNHEY and CDR2 SVGAGI. Trimming stripped 0 bases from V and 5 bases from J, with 11 bases between. The CDR3 covers 15 residues. The CDR3 reads CASSYSSRWDQPQHF. CDR3 nucleotides: TGTGCCAGCAGTTACTCGAGTCGTTGGGATCAGCCCCAGCATTTT.

This clonotype was observed at least ten times. The J gene is TRBJ2-3, the V gene TRBV27; no firm D call. The V end lost 6 bases, the J end lost 6 bases, and 19 bases lay between the germline ends. CDR3 length: 15 residues. Germline CDR1 MNHEY, CDR2 SMNVEV (reference sequence). The CDR3 reads CASSPVSASRDTQYF. CDR3 nucleotides: TGTGCCAGCAGCCCGGTGTCGGCCTCCCGGGATACGCAGTATTTT.